The next 20 T cell receptor beta chains were all read from a single sample in a study of T-cell memory formation after mild COVID-19. From the 5' RACE reads, TCRdb called clonotypes with MiXCR, one entry per CDR3 protein. Of about 560,000 distinct CDR3 sequences in the sample, about 20% were seen once. The sequenced sample was PBMCs or a T cell subset sorted from them (not recorded which). All receptors derive from an adult woman who had mild COVID-19 (a few samples of this study predate the infection). Cell type and time point are not known.

This rearrangement joins TRBV7-9 to TRBJ2-7; 7 bases align to TRBD1. Germline V CDR1 and CDR2: SEHNR, FQNEAQ (reference sequence). The V segment lost 5 bases and the J segment 5 bases; nucleotides outside the gene matches: 15. This CDR3 region has 16 residues. CDR3 DNA sequence: TGTGCCAGCAGCACTAAGACAGGGCTCCCCGGGGACGAGCAGTACTTC. Its protein is CASSTKTGLPGDEQYF.

The DNA for the CDR3 is TGTGCCAGCAGTGATCAGGGTCCCCTTGATGAGCAGTTCTTC. Protein sequence: CASSDQGPLDEQFF. V usage is TRBV6-1 and J usage is TRBJ2-1, with a weak D call TRBD1 (5 bases). V shed 3 bases and J shed 8 bases, with 14 bases lying between them. Per germline, CDR1 MNHNS and CDR2 SASEGT. There are 14 residues in the CDR3.

The chain couples TRBV19 to TRBJ2-1; 11 bases are shared with TRBD2. With V trimmed by 7 bases and J by 8 bases, 7 bases remained unmatched. The CDR3 loop spans 14 amino acids. Per germline, CDR1 LNHDA and CDR2 SQIVND (reference sequence). CDR3 amino acids: CASNSGGASDEQFF. In DNA form, the CDR3 reads TGTGCCAGTAATAGCGGGGGGGCCTCGGATGAGCAGTTCTTC.

There are a few counts of this clonotype. This rearrangement joins TRBV6-5 to TRBJ1-2, with 7 bases identical to TRBD1. CDR1 is MNHEY, CDR2 SVGAGI, per germline. The CDR3 has 15 amino acids. V shed 2 bases and J 0 bases; nucleotides not matched to a gene: 3. Here the CDR3 reads CASSYNTGANYGYTF. The CDR3 nucleotides are TGTGCCAGCAGTTACAACACAGGGGCTAACTATGGCTACACCTTC.

The genes are TRBV4-1 and TRBJ1-5; D is perhaps TRBD1 (5 bases). The germline V gene encodes CDR1 MGHRA and CDR2 YSYEKL. The CDR3 extends over 15 amino acids. The germline V and J ends were trimmed by 0 bases and 6 bases, with 12 bases remaining between them. The CDR3 DNA reads TGCGCCAGCAGCCAAGATGGGGCGGAGTTTCAGCCCCAGCATTTT. Residues: CASSQDGAEFQPQHF.

CDR3 sequence: CASSFSGLTNEEQFF. For the CDR3, the DNA is TGTGCCAGCAGCTTCTCGGGACTTACCAATGAGGAGCAGTTCTTC. The V call is TRBV6-1, the J call TRBJ2-1, with D maybe TRBD2 (6 bases). The CDR3 length is 15 residues. CDR1 is MNHNS, CDR2 SASEGT, per germline. Trimming removed 6 bases from V and 10 bases from J, with 22 bases in between.

This clonotype has a handful of counts. J is TRBJ2-2 and V is TRBV5-1; no definite D call. The CDR3 is 14 amino acids. In germline, CDR1 is SGHRS, CDR2 YFSETQ. The V end lost 1 base, the J end lost 4 bases, and 8 bases lay between the germline ends. The CDR3 sequence is CASSLPRVTGELFF. CDR3 in DNA: TGCGCCAGCAGCTTGCCAAGGGTCACCGGGGAGCTGTTTTTT. Supplemented by reference TRBV5-1 and TRBJ2-2, the full variable domain reads KAGVTQTPRYLIKTRGQQVTLSCSPISGHRSVSWYQQTPGQGLQFLFEYFSETQRNKGNFPGRFSGRQFSNSRSEMNVSTLELGDSALYLCASSLPRVTGELFFGEGSRLTVL.

This clonotype has just a few counts. CDR3 DNA: TGTGCCAGCAGCCAGAACAGGGTCAACACTGAAGCTTTCTTT. It specifies CASSQNRVNTEAFF. The V call is TRBV3-1, the J call TRBJ1-1, with D possibly being TRBD1 (6 bases). The CDR3 has 14 amino acids. The V gene's germline CDR1 is LGHDT and CDR2 YNNKEL (reference sequence). Trimming cost V 3 bases and J 2 bases, with 10 bases left between them.

The chain uses TRBV7-9 and TRBJ1-5; 8 bases are a match to TRBD1. J was trimmed by 3 bases and V by 5 bases; bases with no gene match: 6. CDR3 length: 15 residues. The germline CDR1 and CDR2 sequences are SEHNR and FQNEAQ (reference sequence). Here the CDR3 reads CASSPDREANQPQHF. The CDR3 bases are TGTGCCAGCAGCCCGGACAGGGAGGCCAATCAGCCCCAGCATTTT.

This sequence joins TRBV24-1 and TRBJ2-6; no definite D call. V was pared by 8 bases and J by 0 bases, with 7 bases between. The CDR3 extends over 14 amino acids. Germline V lookup: CDR1 KGHDR, CDR2 SFDVKD. The DNA of the CDR3 is TGTGCCACCAAAAAGAACTCTGGGGCCAACGTCCTGACTTTC. Translating gives CATKKNSGANVLTF.

The rearrangement uses TRBV5-5 and TRBJ1-5, with 9 bases aligning to TRBD1. There are 14 residues in the CDR3. The germline CDR1 and CDR2 sequences are SGHKS and YYEKEE (reference sequence). Trimming took 3 bases from V and 2 from J; bases not matched to a gene: 0. CDR3 residues: CASSWTGGNQPQHF. In DNA form, the CDR3 reads TGTGCCAGCAGCTGGACAGGGGGCAATCAGCCCCAGCATTTT. The full variable domain, its missing parts supplied by reference TRBV5-5 and TRBJ1-5, is DAGVTQSPTHLIKTRGQQVTLRCSPISGHKSVSWYQQVLGQGPQFIFQYYEKEERGRGNFPDRFSARQFPNYSSELNVNALLLGDSALYLCASSWTGGNQPQHFGDGTRLSIL.

The chain joins TRBV12-3 or TRBV12-4 to TRBJ2-3, with 8 bases that match TRBD2. V was pared by 9 bases and J by 6 bases, with 11 bases of the junction left unmatched. There are 14 residues in the CDR3. CDR3 sequence: CASFTGGALDTQYF. The CDR3 DNA follows: TGTGCCAGTTTTACCGGGGGGGCCCTGGATACGCAGTATTTT.

The J gene is TRBJ2-7, the V gene TRBV4-3; 10 positions agree with TRBD1. There are 20 residues in the CDR3. The ends lost 4 bases at V and 1 base at J; junction bases unmatched: 19. Germline CDR1 LGHNA, CDR2 YSLEER. CDR3 protein: CASSPHPGTGESISSYEQYF. The CDR3 DNA is TGCGCCAGCAGCCCCCATCCCGGGACAGGGGAATCCATTTCATCCTACGAGCAGTACTTC.

V and J are TRBV18 and TRBJ2-5; 13 nucleotides line up with TRBD2. Germline CDR1 is KGHSH and CDR2 is LQKENI. With V trimmed by 0 bases and J by 2 bases, 15 bases remained unmatched. CDR3 length: 21 amino acids. This chain's CDR3 is CASSPPFHRLAGGEMQETQYF. CDR3 sequence (DNA): TGTGCCAGCTCACCACCCTTCCATCGACTAGCGGGAGGAGAGATGCAAGAGACCCAGTACTTC.

This clonotype appeared a few times. The chain carries TRBV5-1 and TRBJ2-7; D is perhaps TRBD1 (6 bases). Trimming cost V 4 bases and J 3 bases, with 11 bases left between them. The CDR3 extends over 13 amino acids. Germline-derived CDR1 and CDR2 are SGHRS and YFSETQ. CDR3 amino acids: CASSATGYYEQYF. The CDR3 bases are TGCGCCAGCAGCGCGACAGGTTACTACGAGCAGTACTTC.

There are many counts of this clonotype. This chain connects TRBV29-1 to TRBJ2-2, with TRBD2 identical over 8 bases. The CDR3 contains 14 residues. With V trimmed by 7 bases and J by 1 base, 5 bases remained unmatched. In germline, CDR1 is SQVTM, CDR2 ANQGSEA. This CDR3 reads CSAQTSGNTGELFF. The CDR3, as DNA: TGCAGCGCCCAAACTAGCGGGAACACCGGGGAGCTGTTTTTT.

V gene TRBV20-1 combines with J gene TRBJ2-3; D may match TRBD1 or TRBD2 (5 bases each). This CDR3 spans 17 amino acids. V was trimmed by 5 bases and J by 5 bases, leaving 26 bases between them. The V gene's germline CDR1 is DFQATT and CDR2 SNEGSKA (reference sequence). CDR3 residues: CSALEVEGATGGDTQYF. The CDR3 DNA sequence: TGCAGTGCTCTGGAAGTTGAGGGAGCCACTGGGGGAGATACGCAGTATTTT.

This chain links TRBV5-5 with TRBJ1-2, with 7 bases lining up with TRBD1. This CDR3 contains 13 residues. Germline V CDR1 and CDR2: SGHKS, YYEKEE (reference sequence). The V gene end was trimmed by 7 bases and the J gene end by 5 bases; junction bases not matched to a gene: 8. The CDR3 loop reads CASGSGTEYGYTF. The CDR3, as DNA: TGTGCCAGCGGATCCGGGACAGAATATGGCTACACCTTC.

This clonotype was counted between two and nine times. The chain employs TRBV7-2 and TRBJ2-1, with unresolved D. The CDR3 is 14 amino acids. V was clipped by 1 base and J by 8 bases, with 12 bases between them. The germline gives CDR1 SGHTA, CDR2 FQGNSA. CDR3 protein: CASSLVNPWDEQFF. In DNA, the CDR3 is TGTGCCAGCAGCTTAGTGAACCCCTGGGATGAGCAGTTCTTC. The full variable domain, with the rest looked up from reference TRBV7-2 and TRBJ2-1, is GAGVSQSPSNKVTEKGKDVELRCDPISGHTALYWYRQSLGQGLEFLIYFQGNSAPDKSGLPSDRFSAERTGGSVSTLTIQRTQQEDSAVYLCASSLVNPWDEQFFGPGTRLTVL.

This clonotype has a handful of counts. The chain uses TRBV12-5 and TRBJ2-1, with D maybe TRBD1 (6 bases). This CDR3 is built from 17 residues. Germline V CDR1 and CDR2: LGHNT, FRNRAP. V dropped 4 bases and J dropped 4 bases, with 20 bases sitting between them. CDR3 sequence: CASGSSPGTRGYNEQFF. CDR3 coding DNA: TGTGCTAGTGGTTCTTCCCCAGGGACCAGGGGATACAATGAGCAGTTCTTC. The full variable domain, with the rest looked up from reference TRBV12-5 and TRBJ2-1, is DARVTQTPRHKVTEMGQEVTMRCQPILGHNTVFWYRQTMMQGLELLAYFRNRAPLDDSGMPKDRFSAEMPDATLATLKIQPSEPRDSAVYFCASGSSPGTRGYNEQFFGPGTRLTVL.